This entry concerns a single T cell receptor beta chain. The V end was cut by 3 bases, the J end by 7 bases, with 9 bases between. The germline V gene encodes CDR1 SNHLY and CDR2 FYNNEI. This CDR3 contains 13 residues. Source study methods: Nucleated cell number was recorded as an estimate derived from reference gene primer amplification. Clones were read by immunoSEQ multiplex PCR, and TCRdb kept only the in-frame ones, dropping some. V and J calls and clone size follow that table, whereas D and trimming were derived from the DNA. The sample has around 700,000 clones; around 89% are singletons. The record originates from a study of blood T cell repertoires in COVID-19. For the study at large: COVID-19 samples from acute and convalescent phases originated in the United States, Italy and Spain. PBMCs, B-cell-depleted T cells, or T cells provided the cDNA or gDNA that made up the material.

This chain connects TRBV2 to TRBJ2-2, with a possible D match to TRBD2 (5 bases). This clonotype originated in a woman aged 18 to 35 with acute or convalescent COVID-19. The specimen was peripheral blood. The chain's CDR3 is CASSEIGSGELFF. DNA of the CDR3: TGTGCCAGCAGTGAGATAGGGAGCGGGGAGCTGTTTTTT.